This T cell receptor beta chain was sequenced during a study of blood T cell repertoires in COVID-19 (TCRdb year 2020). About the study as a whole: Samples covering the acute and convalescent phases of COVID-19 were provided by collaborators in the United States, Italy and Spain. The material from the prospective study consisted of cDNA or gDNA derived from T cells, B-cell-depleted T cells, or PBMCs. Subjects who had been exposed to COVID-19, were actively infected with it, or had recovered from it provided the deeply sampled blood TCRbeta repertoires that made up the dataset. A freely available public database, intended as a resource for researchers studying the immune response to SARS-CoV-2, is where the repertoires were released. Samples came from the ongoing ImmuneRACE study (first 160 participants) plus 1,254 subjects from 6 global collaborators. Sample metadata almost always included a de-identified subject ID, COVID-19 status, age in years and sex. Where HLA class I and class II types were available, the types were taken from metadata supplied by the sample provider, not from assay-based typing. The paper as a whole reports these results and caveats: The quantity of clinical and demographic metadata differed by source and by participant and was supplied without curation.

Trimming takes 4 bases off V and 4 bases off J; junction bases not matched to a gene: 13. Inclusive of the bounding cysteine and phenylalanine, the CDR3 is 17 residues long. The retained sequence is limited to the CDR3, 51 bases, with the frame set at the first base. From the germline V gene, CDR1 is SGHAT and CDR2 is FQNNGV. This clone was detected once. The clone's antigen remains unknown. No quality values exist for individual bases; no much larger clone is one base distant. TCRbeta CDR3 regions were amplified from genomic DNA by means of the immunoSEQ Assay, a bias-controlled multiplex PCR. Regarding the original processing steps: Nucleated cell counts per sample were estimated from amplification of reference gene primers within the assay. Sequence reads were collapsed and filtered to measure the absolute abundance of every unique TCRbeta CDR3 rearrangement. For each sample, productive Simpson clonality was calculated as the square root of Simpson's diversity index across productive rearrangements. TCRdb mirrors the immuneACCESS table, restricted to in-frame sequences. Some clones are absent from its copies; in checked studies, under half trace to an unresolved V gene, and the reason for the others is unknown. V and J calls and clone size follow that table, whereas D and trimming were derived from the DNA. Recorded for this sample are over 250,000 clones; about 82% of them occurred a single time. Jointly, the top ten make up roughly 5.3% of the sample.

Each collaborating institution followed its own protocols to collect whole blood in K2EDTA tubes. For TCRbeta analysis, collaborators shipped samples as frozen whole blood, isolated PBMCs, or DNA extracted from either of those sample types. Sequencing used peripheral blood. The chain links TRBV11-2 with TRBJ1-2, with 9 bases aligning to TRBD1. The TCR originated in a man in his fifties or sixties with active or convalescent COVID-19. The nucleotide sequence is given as TGTGCCAGCAGCTCGCAAACAGGACAGGGGCCCAGCTATGGCTACACCTTC. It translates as CASSSQTGQGPSYGYTF.